These 31 T cell receptor beta chains share one sample of origin, sequenced in a study of T cells expressing NK-cell markers. From its re-call of the 5' RACE reads, TCRdb lists each CDR3 protein once, without DNA. The table counts 150,000 or so distinct CDR3 sequences; approximately 35% lies in the top ten. The specimen was blood T cells: a sorted CD56 or NKG2C T cell subset, CD4+ or CD8+ T cells, or bulk PBMC T cells (not recorded which). Receptors originate from a woman between 45 and 60 years old in good health.

The chain employs TRBV3-1 and TRBJ2-1; TCRdb lists TRBD2, though no DNA is available to test this call. The CDR3 sequence is 17 residues long. Germline assignment: CDR1 LGHDT and CDR2 YNNKEL (reference sequence). The CDR3: CASSQGPSGRWEDEQFF.

The rearrangement joins TRBV27 to TRBJ2-7; TCRdb indicates TRBD2, and absent DNA this call remains unverified. CDR3 length equals 12 residues. Germline CDR1 MNHEY, CDR2 SMNVEV (reference sequence). CDR3 residues: CASTSGRNEQYF.

This chain's CDR3 is CASSPLAGEIHEQFF. J is TRBJ2-1 and V is TRBV6-4; TCRdb's D gene call, TRBD2, goes unchecked for lack of DNA. The CDR3 sequence is 15 residues long. Germline V lookup: CDR1 MRHNA, CDR2 SNTAGT.

The J gene is TRBJ1-2, the V gene TRBV7-9. The germline gives CDR1 SEHNR, CDR2 FQNEAQ (reference sequence). This CDR3 comprises 13 residues. The CDR3 sequence is CASSLIGGDGYTF.

This chain connects TRBV7-9 to TRBJ2-1; TCRdb lists TRBD1, though no DNA is available to test this call. The CDR3 length is 14 residues. Per germline, CDR1 SEHNR and CDR2 FQNEAQ (reference sequence). The CDR3: CASSWGQGSDEQFF. The whole variable domain, remainder taken from reference TRBV7-9 and TRBJ2-1, is DTGVSQNPRHKITKRGQNVTFRCDPISEHNRLYWYRQTLGQGPEFLTYFQNEAQLEKSRLLSDRFSAERPKGSFSTLEIQRTEQGDSAMYLCASSWGQGSDEQFFGPGTRLTVL.

This chain joins TRBV27 and TRBJ1-2; TCRdb reports TRBD1, a call that lacks DNA to check it against. The germline gives CDR1 MNHEY, CDR2 SMNVEV (reference sequence). CDR3 length: 13 amino acids. The CDR3 sequence is CASSLLGGDGYTF.

The gene calls are TRBV27 and TRBJ2-3. The CDR3 length is 13 residues. Germline V gene lookup returns CDR1 MNHEY and CDR2 SMNVEV (reference sequence). CDR3 sequence: CASSSHNRDTQYF.

The chain uses TRBV20-1 and TRBJ2-3. CDR3 length: 14 amino acids. Looked up from germline, CDR1 is DFQATT and CDR2 is SNEGSKA (reference sequence). The CDR3: CSASSGLRTDTQYF.

This chain joins TRBV13 and TRBJ2-1; the TCRdb call, TRBD2, lacks DNA for checking. Germline lookup yields CDR1 PRHDT and CDR2 FYEKMQ (reference sequence). This CDR3 comprises 17 residues. The CDR3 is CASSLWVTSGILDEQFF.

The chain is built from TRBV1 and TRBJ2-5. TRBV1 is annotated as a pseudogene. CDR3 length equals 12 residues. CDR3 amino acids: CTSSQDLETQYF.

CDR3 sequence reads: CSARDPLAQFF. The gene calls are TRBV20-1 and TRBJ2-1. The germline V gene has CDR1 DFQATT and CDR2 SNEGSKA (reference sequence). The CDR3 covers 11 residues.

V gene TRBV7-2 combines with J gene TRBJ2-1. Per the germline V gene, CDR1 is SGHTA and CDR2 is FQGNSA. CDR3 size: 12 residues. The CDR3 spells CASSPTTYEQFF.

This chain joins TRBV12-3 or TRBV12-4 and TRBJ2-1; no DNA is available, so the TRBD2 call from TCRdb remains unchecked. CDR3 size: 14 residues. Here the CDR3 reads CASISSGTYNEQFF.

The rearrangement uses TRBV18 and TRBJ1-2. This CDR3 is built from 14 residues. CDR1 and CDR2 from the germline V gene are KGHSH and LQKENI. The CDR3: CASSPSGSPMGYTF.

The chain joins TRBV12-3 or TRBV12-4 to TRBJ2-2; TCRdb indicates TRBD1, and absent DNA this call remains unverified. CDR3 length equals 12 residues. CDR3 sequence reads: CASSQGIRELFF.

This chain uses TRBV29-1 with TRBJ1-4. CDR1 SQVTM and CDR2 ANQGSEA come from the germline V gene. This CDR3 is built from 11 residues. This CDR3 is CSVLVEEKLFF.

The chain carries TRBV5-5 and TRBJ1-5. The CDR3 covers 15 residues. Per germline, CDR1 SGHKS and CDR2 YYEKEE (reference sequence). The CDR3 loop reads CASSLVGESNQPQHF.

The rearrangement links TRBV27 to TRBJ2-2; checking the TCRdb D call of TRBD2 is not possible without DNA. Germline V gene lookup returns CDR1 MNHEY and CDR2 SMNVEV (reference sequence). The CDR3 sequence is 16 residues long. The CDR3 spells CASSPELARNTGELFF.

The chain is built from TRBV7-3 and TRBJ2-1; checking the TCRdb D call of TRBD1 is not possible without DNA. The CDR3 sequence is 14 residues long. The germline V gene has CDR1 SGHTA and CDR2 FQGTGA. CDR3 in amino acids: CASSLTGNFNEQFF.

This sequence joins TRBV4-2 and TRBJ2-2; the D call from TCRdb, TRBD2, cannot be confirmed without DNA. Per the germline V gene, CDR1 is LGHNA and CDR2 is YNFKEQ. There are 18 residues in the CDR3. The CDR3 sequence: CASSQDASGTEITGELFF.

The rearrangement joins TRBV12-3 or TRBV12-4 to TRBJ1-1. There are 12 residues in the CDR3. The CDR3 reads CASSTINSEAFF.

The V gene is TRBV4-1, the J gene TRBJ1-1; the D call from TCRdb, TRBD1, cannot be confirmed without DNA. CDR1 is MGHRA and CDR2 is YSYEKL in the germline V gene. The CDR3 totals 16 residues. CDR3 residues: CASSDQGTGANTEAFF.

The chain joins TRBV11-2 to TRBJ2-1; the TCRdb D gene call, TRBD2, has no DNA to confirm it. The CDR3 runs 16 residues. CDR1 SGHAT and CDR2 FQNNGV come from the germline V gene. The CDR3 spells CASSLGPGLGDNEQFF.

The J gene is TRBJ2-2, the V gene TRBV20-1; the D gene TCRdb calls, TRBD1, cannot be checked with no DNA. The length of the CDR3 is 13 residues. CDR1 DFQATT and CDR2 SNEGSKA come from the germline V gene (reference sequence). The CDR3 reads CSAIDRWTGELFF.

V usage is TRBV12-3 or TRBV12-4 and J usage is TRBJ1-2; TCRdb proposes TRBD1, but this gene call is untestable without DNA. This CDR3 region has 18 residues. CDR3 residues: CASSTVPPGQGASYGYTF.

J is TRBJ1-1 and V is TRBV6-2 or TRBV6-3. The CDR3 has 11 amino acids. Germline-derived CDR1 and CDR2 are MNHEY and SVGEGT. The CDR3 protein is CASSARLAAFF.

The V and J genes are TRBV27 and TRBJ2-7. Germline loops: CDR1 MNHEY, CDR2 SMNVEV (reference sequence). The CDR3 covers 15 residues. This chain's CDR3 is CASSFLGQESYEQYF.

The chain carries TRBV30 and TRBJ1-2; TCRdb outputs TRBD1, but without DNA this stays unchecked. The CDR3 length is 14 residues. The germline gives CDR1 GTSNPN, CDR2 SVGIG (reference sequence). CDR3 residues: CAWNPSGTGDGYTF.

V gene TRBV12-3 or TRBV12-4 combines with J gene TRBJ2-3; TCRdb calls TRBD1, which cannot be checked without DNA. This CDR3 region has 14 residues. CDR3 sequence reads: CASRKPGATDTQYF.

The gene calls are TRBV29-1 and TRBJ2-3; no DNA is available, so the TRBD2 call from TCRdb remains unchecked. Germline CDR1 is SQVTM and CDR2 is ANQGSEA. This CDR3 spans 18 amino acids. CDR3 amino acids: CSVLRRGLAGVATDTQYF.

The rearrangement uses TRBV7-2 and TRBJ2-1; the D call of TRBD1 rests on TCRdb alone, since no DNA is present to check it. CDR1 is SGHTA, CDR2 FQGNSA, per germline. The CDR3 runs to 14 residues. CDR3 loop: CASRGQDLHNEQFF.